This TCR beta chain stems from a study of CD8+ T cells in alopecia areata. Following extraction, RNA underwent reverse transcription to cDNA, which served as the sequencing template. Measured with immunoSEQ multiplex PCR; TCRdb has only the in-frame clones, and not every one. The data hold under 350,000 clones, with 58% observed a single time. The germline gives CDR1 SGDLS, CDR2 YYNGEE. The CDR3 covers 15 residues. J was trimmed by 5 bases and V by 4 bases; bases with no gene match: 7. Treatment: oral pan-JAK inhibitor, 5-10 mg twice daily. This receptor was taken from a human donor with alopecia areata. The chain carries TRBV9 and TRBJ2-7, with 12 positions matching TRBD1. The sample consisted of CD4+ T cells sorted from blood, taken at week 24, from a patient treated with tofacitinib. In DNA, the CDR3 is TGTGCCAGCAGCCCAACCGGGACAGGGGGCGACGAGCAGTACTTC. Its protein product is CASSPTGTGGDEQYF.